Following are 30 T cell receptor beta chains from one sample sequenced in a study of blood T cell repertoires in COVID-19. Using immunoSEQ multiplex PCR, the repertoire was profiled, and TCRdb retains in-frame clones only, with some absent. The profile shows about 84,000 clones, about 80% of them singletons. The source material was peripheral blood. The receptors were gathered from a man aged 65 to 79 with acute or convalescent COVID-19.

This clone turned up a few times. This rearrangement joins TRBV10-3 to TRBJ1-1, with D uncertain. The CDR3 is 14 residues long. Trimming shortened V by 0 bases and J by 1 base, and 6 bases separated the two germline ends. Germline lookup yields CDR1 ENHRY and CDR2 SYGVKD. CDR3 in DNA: TGTGCCATCAGTGAGTCGGAGAAGAACACTGAAGCTTTCTTT. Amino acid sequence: CAISESEKNTEAFF.

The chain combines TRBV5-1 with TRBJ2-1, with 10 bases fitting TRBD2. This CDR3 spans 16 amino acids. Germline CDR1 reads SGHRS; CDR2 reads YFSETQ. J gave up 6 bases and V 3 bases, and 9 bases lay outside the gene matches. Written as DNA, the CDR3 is TGCGCCAGCAGCTGGTTAGCGGGGGGAGAGAGCAATGAGCAGTTCTTC. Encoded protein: CASSWLAGGESNEQFF.

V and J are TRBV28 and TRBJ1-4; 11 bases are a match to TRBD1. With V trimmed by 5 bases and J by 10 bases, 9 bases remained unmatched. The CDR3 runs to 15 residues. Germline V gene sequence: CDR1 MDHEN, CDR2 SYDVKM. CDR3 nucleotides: TGTGCCAGCAGTGCAACCGGGACAGGGGGTGTAAAACTGTTTTTT. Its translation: CASSATGTGGVKLFF.

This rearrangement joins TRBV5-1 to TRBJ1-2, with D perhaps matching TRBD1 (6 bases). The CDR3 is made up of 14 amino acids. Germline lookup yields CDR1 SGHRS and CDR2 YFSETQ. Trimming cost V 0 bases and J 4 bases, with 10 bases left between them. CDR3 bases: TGCGCCAGCAGCTTGGTTGTAGGGGGCTATGGCTACACCTTC. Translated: CASSLVVGGYGYTF.

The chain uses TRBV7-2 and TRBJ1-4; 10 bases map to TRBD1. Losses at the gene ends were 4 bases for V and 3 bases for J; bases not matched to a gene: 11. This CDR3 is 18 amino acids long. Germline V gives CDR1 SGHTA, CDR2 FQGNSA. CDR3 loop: CASSSPAGTGAPNEKLFF. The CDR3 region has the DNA TGTGCCAGCAGCTCCCCGGCGGGGACAGGGGCCCCTAATGAAAAACTGTTTTTT.

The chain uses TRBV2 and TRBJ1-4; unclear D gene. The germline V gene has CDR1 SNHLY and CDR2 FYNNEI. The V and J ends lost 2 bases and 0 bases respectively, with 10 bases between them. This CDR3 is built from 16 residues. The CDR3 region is CASSEILSATNEKLFF. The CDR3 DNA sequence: TGTGCCAGCAGTGAAATATTGAGTGCAACTAATGAAAAACTGTTTTTT.

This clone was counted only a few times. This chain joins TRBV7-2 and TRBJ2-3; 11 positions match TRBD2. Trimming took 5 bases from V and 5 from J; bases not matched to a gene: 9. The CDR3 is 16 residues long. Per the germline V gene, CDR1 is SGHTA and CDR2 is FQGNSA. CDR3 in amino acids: CASSVGGLAGQDTQYF. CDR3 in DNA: TGTGCCAGCAGCGTAGGAGGACTAGCGGGCCAAGATACGCAGTATTTT.

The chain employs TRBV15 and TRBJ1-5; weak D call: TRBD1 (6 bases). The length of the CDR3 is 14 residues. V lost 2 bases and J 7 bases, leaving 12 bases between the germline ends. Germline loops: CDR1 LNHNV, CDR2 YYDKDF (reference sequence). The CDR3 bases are TGTGCCACCAGCAGACAACAGGGTGGCCAGCCCCAGCATTTT. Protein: CATSRQQGGQPQHF.

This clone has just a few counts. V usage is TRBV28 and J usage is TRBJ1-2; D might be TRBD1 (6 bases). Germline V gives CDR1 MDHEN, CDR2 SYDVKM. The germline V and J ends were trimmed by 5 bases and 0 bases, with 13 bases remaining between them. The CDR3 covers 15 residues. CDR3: CASSLRTAANYGYTF. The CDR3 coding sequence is TGTGCCAGCAGTCTAAGGACAGCCGCTAACTATGGCTACACCTTC.

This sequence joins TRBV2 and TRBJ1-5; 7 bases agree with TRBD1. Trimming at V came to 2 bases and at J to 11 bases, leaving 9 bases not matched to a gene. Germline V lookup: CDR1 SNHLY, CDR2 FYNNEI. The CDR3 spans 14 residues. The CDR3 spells CASSEQGVGGAQHF. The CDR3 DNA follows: TGTGCCAGCAGTGAACAGGGGGTTGGGGGAGCCCAGCATTTT.

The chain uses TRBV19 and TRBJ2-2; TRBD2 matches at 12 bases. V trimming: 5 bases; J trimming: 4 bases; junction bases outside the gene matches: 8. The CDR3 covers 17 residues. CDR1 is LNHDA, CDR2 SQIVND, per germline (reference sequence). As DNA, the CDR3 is TGTGCCAGTAGTTCCCGGACTAGCGGGGCACTCACCGGGGAGCTGTTTTTT. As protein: CASSSRTSGALTGELFF.

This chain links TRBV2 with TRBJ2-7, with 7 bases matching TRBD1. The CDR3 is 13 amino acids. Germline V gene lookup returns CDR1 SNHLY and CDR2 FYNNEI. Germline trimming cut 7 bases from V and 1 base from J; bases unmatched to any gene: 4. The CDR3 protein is CASNKQGSYEQYF. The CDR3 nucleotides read TGTGCCAGCAATAAACAGGGGTCCTACGAGCAGTACTTC.

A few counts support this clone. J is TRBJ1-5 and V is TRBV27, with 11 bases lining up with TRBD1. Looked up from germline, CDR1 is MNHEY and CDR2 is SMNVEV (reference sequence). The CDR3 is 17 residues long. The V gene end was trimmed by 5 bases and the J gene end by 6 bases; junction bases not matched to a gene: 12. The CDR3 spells CASSPELDRGRVQPQHF. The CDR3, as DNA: TGTGCCAGCAGTCCCGAACTGGACAGGGGGCGCGTTCAGCCCCAGCATTTT.

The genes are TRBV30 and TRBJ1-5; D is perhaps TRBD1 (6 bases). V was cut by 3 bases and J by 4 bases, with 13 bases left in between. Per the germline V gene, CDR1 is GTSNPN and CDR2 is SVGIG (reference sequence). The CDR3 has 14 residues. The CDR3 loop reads CAWSLRGGNQPQHF. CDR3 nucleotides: TGTGCCTGGAGCCTAAGGGGGGGGAATCAGCCCCAGCATTTT.

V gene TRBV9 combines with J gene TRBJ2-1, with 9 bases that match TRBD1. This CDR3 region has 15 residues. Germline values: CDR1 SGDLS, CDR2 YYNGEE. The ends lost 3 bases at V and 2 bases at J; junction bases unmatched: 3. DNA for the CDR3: TGTGCCAGCAGCGAGGGACAGGGCGCCTACAATGAGCAGTTCTTC. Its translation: CASSEGQGAYNEQFF. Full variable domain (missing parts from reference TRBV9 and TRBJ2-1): DSGVTQTPKHLITATGQRVTLRCSPRSGDLSVYWYQQSLDQGLQFLIQYYNGEERAKGNILERFSAQQFPDLHSELNLSSLELGDSALYFCASSEGQGAYNEQFFGPGTRLTVL.

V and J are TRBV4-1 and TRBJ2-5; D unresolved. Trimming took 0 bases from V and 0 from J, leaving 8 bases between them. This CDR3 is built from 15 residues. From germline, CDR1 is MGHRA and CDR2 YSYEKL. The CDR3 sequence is CASSQDRTDQETQYF. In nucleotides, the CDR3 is TGCGCCAGCAGCCAAGATAGAACAGACCAAGAGACCCAGTACTTC.

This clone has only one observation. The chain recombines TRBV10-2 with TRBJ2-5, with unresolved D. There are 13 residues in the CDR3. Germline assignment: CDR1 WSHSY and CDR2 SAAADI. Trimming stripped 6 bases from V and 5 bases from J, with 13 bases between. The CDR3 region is CASRAGASETQYF. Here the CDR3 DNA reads TGCGCCAGCAGGGCCGGAGCGTCCGAGACCCAGTACTTC.

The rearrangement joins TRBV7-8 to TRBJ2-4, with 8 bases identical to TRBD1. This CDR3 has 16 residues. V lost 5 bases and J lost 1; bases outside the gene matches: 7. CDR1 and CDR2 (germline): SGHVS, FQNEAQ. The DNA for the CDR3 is TGTGCCAGCAGCCCTCAGGGGGCTCGGGCCAAAAACATTCAGTACTTC. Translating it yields CASSPQGARAKNIQYF.

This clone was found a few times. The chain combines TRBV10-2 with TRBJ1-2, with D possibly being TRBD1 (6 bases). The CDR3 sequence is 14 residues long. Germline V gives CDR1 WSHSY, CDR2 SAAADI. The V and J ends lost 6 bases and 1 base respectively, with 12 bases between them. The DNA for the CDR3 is TGCGCCAGCAGCGATGGACAGATTAACTATGGCTACACCTTC. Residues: CASSDGQINYGYTF.

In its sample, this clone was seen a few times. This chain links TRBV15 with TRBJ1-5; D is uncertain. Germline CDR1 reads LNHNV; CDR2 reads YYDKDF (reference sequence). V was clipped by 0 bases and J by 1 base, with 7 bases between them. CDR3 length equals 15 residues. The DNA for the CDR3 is TGTGCCACCAGCAGAGAGTCCCGGAGCAATCAGCCCCAGCATTTT. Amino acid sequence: CATSRESRSNQPQHF.

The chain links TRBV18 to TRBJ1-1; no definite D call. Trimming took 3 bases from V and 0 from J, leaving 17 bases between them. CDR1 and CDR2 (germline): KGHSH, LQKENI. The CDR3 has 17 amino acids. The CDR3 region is CASSPFGPGSLNTEAFF. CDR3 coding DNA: TGTGCCAGCTCACCCTTCGGACCGGGGAGTTTGAACACTGAAGCTTTCTTT.

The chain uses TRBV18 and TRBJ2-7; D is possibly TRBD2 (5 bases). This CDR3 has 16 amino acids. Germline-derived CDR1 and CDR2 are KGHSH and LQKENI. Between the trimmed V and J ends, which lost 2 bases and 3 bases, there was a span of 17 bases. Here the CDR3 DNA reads TGTGCCAGCTCACCAGAAGGCGGGCAGCGATACTACGAGCAGTACGTC. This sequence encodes CASSPEGGQRYYEQYV.

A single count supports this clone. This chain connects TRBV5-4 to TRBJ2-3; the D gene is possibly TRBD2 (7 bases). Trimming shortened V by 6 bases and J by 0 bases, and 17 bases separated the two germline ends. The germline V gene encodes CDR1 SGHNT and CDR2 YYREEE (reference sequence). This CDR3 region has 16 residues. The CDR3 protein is CASTIGRGGSTDTQYF. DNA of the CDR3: TGTGCCAGCACCATTGGGAGGGGGGGGAGCACAGATACGCAGTATTTT.

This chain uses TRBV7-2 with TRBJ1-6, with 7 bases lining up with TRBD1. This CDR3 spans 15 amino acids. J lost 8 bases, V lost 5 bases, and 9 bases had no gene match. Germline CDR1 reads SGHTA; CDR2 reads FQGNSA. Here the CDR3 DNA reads TGTGCCAGCAGCGACAGTCAGGGGGTTCATTCACCCCTCCACTTT. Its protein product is CASSDSQGVHSPLHF.

The CDR3 DNA reads as TGTGCCAGCAGCGTTAGGGACAGTAATGAGCAGTTCTTC. It encodes CASSVRDSNEQFF. The J gene is TRBJ2-1, the V gene TRBV7-9, with 7 bases aligning to TRBD1. The length of the CDR3 is 13 residues. V gave up 5 bases and J gave up 7 bases; unmatched junction bases: 5. From germline, CDR1 is SEHNR and CDR2 FQNEAQ (reference sequence). The variable domain in full, completed from reference TRBV7-9 and TRBJ2-1, reads DTGVSQNPRHKITKRGQNVTFRCDPISEHNRLYWYRQTLGQGPEFLTYFQNEAQLEKSRLLSDRFSAERPKGSFSTLEIQRTEQGDSAMYLCASSVRDSNEQFFGPGTRLTVL.

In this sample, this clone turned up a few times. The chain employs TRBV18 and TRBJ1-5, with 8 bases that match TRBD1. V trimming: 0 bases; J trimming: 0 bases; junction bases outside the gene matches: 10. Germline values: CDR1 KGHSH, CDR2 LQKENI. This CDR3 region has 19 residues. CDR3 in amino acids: CASSPPRQGPYYSNQPQHF. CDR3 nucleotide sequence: TGTGCCAGCTCACCACCTAGACAGGGGCCATATTATAGCAATCAGCCCCAGCATTTT.

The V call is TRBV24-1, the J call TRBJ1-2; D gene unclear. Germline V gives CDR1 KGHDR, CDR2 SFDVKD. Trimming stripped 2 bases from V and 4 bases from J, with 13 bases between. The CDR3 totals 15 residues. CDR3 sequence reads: CATSDSVSSGYGYTF. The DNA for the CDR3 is TGTGCCACCAGTGATTCCGTGTCCTCCGGCTATGGCTACACCTTC.

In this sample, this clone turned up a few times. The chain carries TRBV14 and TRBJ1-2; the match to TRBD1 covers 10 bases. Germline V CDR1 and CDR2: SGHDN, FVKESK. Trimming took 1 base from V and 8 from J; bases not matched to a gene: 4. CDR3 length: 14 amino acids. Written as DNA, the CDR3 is TGTGCCAGCAGCCAAGGACAGGGGGCGCGAGGCTACACCTTC. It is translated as CASSQGQGARGYTF.

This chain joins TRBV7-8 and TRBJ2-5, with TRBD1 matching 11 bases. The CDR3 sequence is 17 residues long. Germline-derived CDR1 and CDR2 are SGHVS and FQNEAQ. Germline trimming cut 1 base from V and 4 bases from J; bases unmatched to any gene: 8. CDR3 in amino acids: CASSLDRPGQGGETQYF. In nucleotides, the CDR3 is TGTGCCAGCAGCTTAGATCGACCGGGACAGGGGGGAGAGACCCAGTACTTC.

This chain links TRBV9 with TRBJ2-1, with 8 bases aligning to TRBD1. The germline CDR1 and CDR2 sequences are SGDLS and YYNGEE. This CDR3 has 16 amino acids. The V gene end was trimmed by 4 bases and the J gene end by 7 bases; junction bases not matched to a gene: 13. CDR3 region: CASSFAGTGGKNEQFF. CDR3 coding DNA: TGTGCCAGCAGCTTCGCCGGGACAGGAGGGAAGAATGAGCAGTTCTTC.